The rows below give T cell receptor beta chains drawn from one sample of a study of control samples from healthy donors and cancer patients. Profiled with immunoSEQ multiplex PCR; TCRdb holds only in-frame clones, not every one. The data show about 180,000 clones, around 89% seen once. Sample: blood. The receptor source for this set is a woman aged 45 to 65 in good health. The CDR3 runs from the conserved cysteine through the conserved F or W. Fields, in order: J gene, D gene, clone size, V gene, CDR3 protein, CDR3 DNA. A D gene is named only where the DNA matches it firmly. A row's size may be missing; if present it is once, few, many or a size class.

J: TRBJ1-6
D: -
size: once
V: TRBV7-2
CDR3: CASSLGAVSGSPLHF
DNA: TGTGCCAGCAGCTTAGGGGCGGTGAGTGGCTCACCCCTCCACTTT

J: TRBJ2-1
D: TRBD1
size: -
V: TRBV6-1
CDR3: CASSDRDRGGLEQFF
DNA: TGTGCCAGCAGTGACCGGGACAGGGGGGGCCTTGAGCAGTTCTTC

J: TRBJ2-7
D: TRBD1
size: -
V: TRBV7-2
CDR3: CASSWGQGYEQYF
DNA: TGTGCCAGCAGCTGGGGACAGGGATACGAGCAGTACTTC

J: TRBJ2-7
D: -
size: few
V: TRBV5-8
CDR3: CASSLPGVAYEQYF
DNA: TGTGCCAGCAGCTTACCGGGAGTAGCCTACGAGCAGTACTTC

J: TRBJ1-2
D: -
size: -
V: TRBV28
CDR3: CASRTPRDGYGYTF
DNA: TGTGCCAGCAGGACCCCCCGGGACGGCTATGGCTACACCTTC

J: TRBJ2-2
D: TRBD2
size: -
V: TRBV14
CDR3: CASSQIAGVKTGELFF
DNA: TGTGCCAGCAGCCAAATAGCGGGGGTTAAAACCGGGGAGCTGTTTTTT

J: TRBJ2-1
D: -
size: -
V: TRBV5-6
CDR3: CASSLQGNEQFF
DNA: TGTGCCAGCAGCTTGCAGGGCAATGAGCAGTTCTTC

J: TRBJ2-5
D: -
size: -
V: TRBV7-2
CDR3: CASSLYQGLQETQYF
DNA: TGTGCCAGCAGCTTATATCAGGGACTTCAAGAGACCCAGTACTTC

J: TRBJ2-1
D: TRBD1
size: -
V: TRBV18
CDR3: CASSLGQVNEQFF
DNA: TGTGCCAGCTCACTGGGACAGGTCAATGAGCAGTTCTTC

J: TRBJ2-5
D: TRBD2
size: once
V: TRBV11-3
CDR3: CASSLGGGEEETQYF
DNA: TGTGCCAGCAGCTTGGGTGGGGGGGAGGAAGAGACCCAGTACTTC

J: TRBJ2-7
D: -
size: -
V: TRBV20-1
CDR3: CSASSTGRPHEQYF
DNA: TGCAGTGCTAGTTCTACTGGGAGGCCACACGAGCAGTACTTC

J: TRBJ2-3
D: TRBD2
size: -
V: TRBV24-1
CDR3: CATSEGTSEIDTQYF
DNA: TGTGCCACCAGTGAAGGGACTAGCGAGATAGATACGCAGTATTTT

J: TRBJ2-7
D: TRBD2
size: -
V: TRBV6-5
CDR3: CASSPGLASSGEQYF
DNA: TGTGCCAGCAGTCCGGGACTAGCGTCTTCCGGCGAGCAGTACTTC

J: TRBJ1-1
D: -
size: -
V: TRBV7-2
CDR3: CASSLGQINTEAFF
DNA: TGTGCCAGCAGCTTAGGACAGATCAACACTGAAGCTTTCTTT

J: TRBJ1-4
D: -
size: -
V: TRBV7-8
CDR3: CASSLAREREKLFF
DNA: TGTGCCAGCAGCTTAGCGCGGGAGCGAGAAAAACTGTTTTTT

J: TRBJ1-1
D: -
size: once
V: TRBV10-2
CDR3: CASSPRTATEAFF
DNA: TGCGCCAGCAGTCCTCGGACTGCCACTGAAGCTTTCTTT

J: TRBJ1-4
D: -
size: -
V: TRBV2
CDR3: CASTIEAGRRNEKLFF
DNA: TGTGCCAGCACCATTGAGGCGGGAAGGCGAAATGAAAAACTGTTTTTT

J: TRBJ1-5
D: -
size: -
V: TRBV6-6
CDR3: CASKINSNQPQHF
DNA: TGTGCCAGCAAAATAAATAGCAATCAGCCCCAGCATTTT

J: TRBJ1-1
D: -
size: -
V: TRBV5-4
CDR3: CASSLGSRAATEAFF
DNA: TGTGCCAGCAGCTTGGGCTCCAGGGCGGCAACTGAAGCTTTCTTT

J: TRBJ2-2
D: -
size: -
V: TRBV5-1
CDR3: CASSDQGGSGELFF
DNA: TGCGCCAGCAGCGATCAGGGCGGGTCCGGGGAGCTGTTTTTT

J: TRBJ1-5
D: -
size: -
V: TRBV28
CDR3: CAAGKGVGQPQHF
DNA: TGTGCCGCCGGGAAGGGTGTCGGTCAGCCCCAGCATTTT

J: TRBJ1-2
D: -
size: -
V: TRBV27
CDR3: CASSLSLLDYGYTF
DNA: TGTGCCAGCAGTTTATCGCTGTTAGACTATGGCTACACCTTC

J: TRBJ2-7
D: -
size: -
V: TRBV30
CDR3: CAWSTLYEQYF
DNA: TGTGCCTGGAGTACACTCTACGAGCAGTACTTC

J: TRBJ1-5
D: -
size: -
V: TRBV28
CDR3: CPGEGNQPQHF
DNA: TGTCCTGGGGAGGGCAATCAGCCCCAGCATTTT

J: TRBJ1-6
D: -
size: -
V: TRBV5-6
CDR3: CASSLGPHSYNSPLHF
DNA: TGTGCCAGCAGCTTGGGACCTCACTCTTATAATTCACCCCTCCACTTT

J: TRBJ2-3
D: -
size: -
V: TRBV7-3
CDR3: CASSSLVGTDTQYF
DNA: TGTGCCAGCAGCTCGCTAGTCGGGACAGATACGCAGTATTTT

J: TRBJ2-2
D: TRBD2
size: -
V: TRBV6-5
CDR3: CASKAGGLTGELFF
DNA: TGTGCCAGCAAAGCGGGAGGGCTCACCGGGGAGCTGTTTTTT

J: TRBJ1-6
D: -
size: -
V: TRBV7-9
CDR3: CASSLGGGRVAPLHF
DNA: TGTGCCAGCAGCTTAGGGGGGGGGCGGGTCGCACCCCTCCACTTT